The next 13 T cell receptor beta chains were all read from a single sample in a study of monozygotic twins with inflammatory bowel disease. One entry per CDR3 protein, without DNA, is what TCRdb gives after re-calling the 5' RACE reads. The listing records about 350,000 distinct CDR3 sequences. What was sequenced was blood. The receptors derive from a human donor with ulcerative colitis or Crohn's disease, or a healthy co-twin of an affected twin (not recorded which).

This chain joins TRBV5-1 and TRBJ2-1; checking the TCRdb D call of TRBD2 is not possible without DNA. CDR1 is SGHRS, CDR2 YFSETQ, per germline. The CDR3 has 17 amino acids. This chain's CDR3 is CASSWPSTSGRADEQFF.

The chain has TRBV7-2 and TRBJ2-7; with no DNA, the TCRdb D assignment of TRBD1 cannot be verified. This CDR3 region has 14 residues. Germline V gene sequence: CDR1 SGHTA, CDR2 FQGNSA. This chain's CDR3 is CASTSDRGPYEQYF. Full variable domain (outside the CDR3, taken from reference TRBV7-2 and TRBJ2-7): GAGVSQSPSNKVTEKGKDVELRCDPISGHTALYWYRQSLGQGLEFLIYFQGNSAPDKSGLPSDRFSAERTGGSVSTLTIQRTQQEDSAVYLCASTSDRGPYEQYFGPGTRLTVT.

V and J are TRBV27 and TRBJ1-2. Germline V gene data show CDR1 as MNHEY and CDR2 as SMNVEV (reference sequence). The CDR3 sequence is 13 residues long. The CDR3 region is CASSPFWGYGYTF.

The chain is built from TRBV27 and TRBJ1-1; with no DNA, the TCRdb D assignment of TRBD1 cannot be verified. The CDR3 has 15 residues. The germline V gene encodes CDR1 MNHEY and CDR2 SMNVEV (reference sequence). CDR3 protein: CASSLGQGLNTEAFF.

The CDR3 reads CASRDRDDQETQYF. This chain connects TRBV19 to TRBJ2-5; TCRdb indicates TRBD1, and absent DNA this call remains unverified. Germline CDR1 reads LNHDA; CDR2 reads SQIVND (reference sequence). The CDR3 sequence is 14 residues long.

The chain couples TRBV10-3 to TRBJ2-2; the D gene TCRdb calls, TRBD1, cannot be checked with no DNA. Looked up from germline, CDR1 is ENHRY and CDR2 is SYGVKD. CDR3 size: 15 residues. The CDR3 protein is CAGRQDSPNTGELFF.

This chain links TRBV10-3 with TRBJ2-5. Germline V gene data show CDR1 as ENHRY and CDR2 as SYGVKD. The CDR3 consists of 12 residues. CDR3 sequence reads: CAISISQETQYF.

The genes are TRBV6-1 and TRBJ2-4; the D gene TCRdb calls, TRBD1, cannot be checked with no DNA. Germline V lookup: CDR1 MNHNS, CDR2 SASEGT. This CDR3 has 16 amino acids. The chain's CDR3 is CASRPPGQGIKNIQYF.

The chain combines TRBV9 with TRBJ1-2. The CDR3 length is 14 residues. CDR1 and CDR2 from the germline V gene are SGDLS and YYNGEE. CDR3 loop: CASSADPGSYGYTF.

The rearrangement uses TRBV6-5 and TRBJ2-2; as DNA is missing, the TRBD1 call by TCRdb cannot be tested. The CDR3 extends over 12 amino acids. Germline CDR1 reads MNHEY; CDR2 reads SVGAGI. The CDR3: CASKRGDGELFF.

This chain uses TRBV12-3 or TRBV12-4 with TRBJ2-5. This CDR3 comprises 14 residues. This CDR3 reads CASSFRRPQETQYF.

The chain carries TRBV19 and TRBJ2-4; TCRdb outputs TRBD2, but without DNA this stays unchecked. The CDR3 runs 18 residues. Germline V gives CDR1 LNHDA, CDR2 SQIVND (reference sequence). The CDR3 sequence: CASSLRGLAGGPSNIQYF.

The chain couples TRBV12-3 or TRBV12-4 to TRBJ2-3; TCRdb's D call of TRBD1 is untestable without DNA. The CDR3 extends over 15 amino acids. CDR3 amino acids: CASSLDRVITDTQYF.